One T cell receptor beta chain is described in this entry. Antigen unknown. Trimming stripped 7 bases from V and 7 bases from J, with 14 bases between. There are 13 residues in the CDR3. The V gene's germline CDR1 is MDHEN and CDR2 SYDVKM. This entry comes from a study of cytomegalovirus exposure and HLA in healthy donors. Study in general: HLA-typed donors were the source of about 85 million unique TCRs held in an early data release.

Broader study findings: Analyses of presence/absence relied on an assumption of roughly uniform sequencing depth across donors. The study labeled 150 to 200 TCR beta chains cytomegalovirus-associated. A link between a missense DCLRE1C variant and TCR beta V- and J-gene trimming emerged from a later analysis.

Primers for the PCR totalled 60 Vbeta and 13 Jbeta. The table came from immunoSEQ multiplex PCR; TCRdb's copy has only in-frame clones and leaves some out. Of 110,000 to 150,000 clones in the sample, approximately 70% were seen once. The V and J genes are TRBV28 and TRBJ1-5; D is unclear. The source is an older woman in good health and CMV-seropositive. Material: PBMCs. The CDR3, as DNA: TGTGCCAGCATGGGAGGCCTGGGGCAGCCCCAGCATTTT. As protein: CASMGGLGQPQHF.